This record looks at one T cell receptor beta chain sequence and its context. The antigen is unknown. The sample comes from a study of vaccination and CD4 T cells after COVID-19. Sequencing of DNA taken from cultured CD4+ T cells relied on the Oncomine TCR Beta short-read assay. A single record per CDR3 protein comes from TCRdb applying MiXCR to the PCR reads. The data hold 15,000 or so distinct CDR3 sequences, with approximately 54% observed a single time. Indicated treatment: approximately 9-day PBMC culture with coronavirus spike peptide pools or control peptides (ViraFEST assay). Before TCRs were sequenced, ViraFEST expanded antigen-specific T cells with peptide pools. The clonotype comes from a human donor who had recovered from COVID-19. Sequenced: CD4+ T cells from blood, cultured in vitro.

The CDR3 is CSARDYRLAGGSDTQYF. CDR3 coding DNA: TGCAGTGCTAGAGATTATAGGCTAGCGGGGGGGTCAGATACGCAGTATTTT. This chain connects TRBV20-1 to TRBJ2-3, with TRBD2 matching 12 bases. J was trimmed by 4 bases and V by 0 bases; bases with no gene match: 8. This CDR3 is built from 17 residues. Germline V gene data show CDR1 as DFQATT and CDR2 as SNEGSKA (reference sequence).